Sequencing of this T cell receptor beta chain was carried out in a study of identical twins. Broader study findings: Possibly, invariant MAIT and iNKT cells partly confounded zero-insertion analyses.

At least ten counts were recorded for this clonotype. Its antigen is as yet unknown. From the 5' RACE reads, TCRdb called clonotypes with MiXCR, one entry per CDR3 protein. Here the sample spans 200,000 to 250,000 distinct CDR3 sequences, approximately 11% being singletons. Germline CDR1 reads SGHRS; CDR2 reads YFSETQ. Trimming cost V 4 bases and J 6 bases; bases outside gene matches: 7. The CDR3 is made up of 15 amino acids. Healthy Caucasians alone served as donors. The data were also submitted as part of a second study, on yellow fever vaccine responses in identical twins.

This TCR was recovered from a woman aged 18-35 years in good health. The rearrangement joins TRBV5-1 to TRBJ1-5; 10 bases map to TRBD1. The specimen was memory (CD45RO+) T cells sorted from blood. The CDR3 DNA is TGCGCCAGCAGCCCGGGACAGGGGAACACTCAGCCCCAGCATTTT. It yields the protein CASSPGQGNTQPQHF.